This T cell receptor beta chain was observed in a study of blood T cell repertoires in COVID-19. Study in general: Material from acute and convalescent COVID-19 was sourced from the United States, Italy and Spain. PBMCs, B-cell-depleted T cells, or T cells were the source of the cDNA or gDNA that made up the material.

Per the germline V gene, CDR1 is SEHNR and CDR2 is FQNEAQ (reference sequence). After removal of 7 bases from V and 2 bases from J, the junction contained 13 bases not matched to a gene. The CDR3 is 17 amino acids. Per the original methods: Amplified reference gene primers provided the basis for estimating nucleated cell counts. TCRdb's table, derived via immunoSEQ multiplex PCR, lists solely in-frame clones and lacks some. V and J calls and clone size come straight from that table; D and trimming were deduced from the DNA. The sample includes under 85,000 clones, approximately 82% of them seen just once.

This TCR came from a human donor in a cohort sampled during active COVID-19. This chain joins TRBV7-9 and TRBJ1-2; 10 nucleotides line up with TRBD1. The sequenced material came from peripheral blood. CDR3 sequence reads: CASILLSDRGRNYGYTF. The CDR3, as DNA: TGTGCCAGCATCCTTCTATCGGACAGGGGGAGAAACTATGGCTACACCTTC.